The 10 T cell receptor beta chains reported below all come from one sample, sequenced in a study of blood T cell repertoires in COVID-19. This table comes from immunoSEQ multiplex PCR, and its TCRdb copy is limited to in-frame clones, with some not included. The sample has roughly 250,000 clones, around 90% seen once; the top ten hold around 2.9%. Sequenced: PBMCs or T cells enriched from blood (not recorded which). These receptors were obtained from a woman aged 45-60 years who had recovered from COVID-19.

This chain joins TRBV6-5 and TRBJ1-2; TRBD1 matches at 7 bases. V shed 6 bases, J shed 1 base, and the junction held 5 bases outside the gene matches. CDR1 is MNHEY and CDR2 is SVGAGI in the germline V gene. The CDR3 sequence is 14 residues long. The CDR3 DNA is TGTGCCAGCAGGCAGACAGGGATTAACTATGGCTACACCTTC. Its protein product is CASRQTGINYGYTF.

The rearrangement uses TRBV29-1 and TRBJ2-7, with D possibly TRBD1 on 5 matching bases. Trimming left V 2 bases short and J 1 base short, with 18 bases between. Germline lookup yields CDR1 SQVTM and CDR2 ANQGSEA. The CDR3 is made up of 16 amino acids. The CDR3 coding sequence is TGCAGCGTTGAAAGAAGACGCCAGGGAATATCCTACGAGCAGTACTTC. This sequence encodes CSVERRRQGISYEQYF.

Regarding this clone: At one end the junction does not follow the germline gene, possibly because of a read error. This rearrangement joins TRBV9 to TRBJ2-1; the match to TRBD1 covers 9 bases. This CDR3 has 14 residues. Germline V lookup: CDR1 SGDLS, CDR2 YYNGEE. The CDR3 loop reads CASSLRDRAGSAIF. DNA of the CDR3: TGTGCCAGCAGCCTCCGGGACAGGGCTGGTAGTGCGATCTTC.

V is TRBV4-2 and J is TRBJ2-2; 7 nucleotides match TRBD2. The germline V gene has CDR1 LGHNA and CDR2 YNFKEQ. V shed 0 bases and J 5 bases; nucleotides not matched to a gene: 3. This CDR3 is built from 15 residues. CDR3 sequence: CASSQDLADTGELFF. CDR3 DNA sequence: TGTGCCAGCAGCCAAGACCTAGCGGATACCGGGGAGCTGTTTTTT.

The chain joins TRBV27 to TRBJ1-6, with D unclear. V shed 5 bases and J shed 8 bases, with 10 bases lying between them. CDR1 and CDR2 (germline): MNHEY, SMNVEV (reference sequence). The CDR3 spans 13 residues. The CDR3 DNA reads TGTGCCAGCAGTCTCCGGGATTATTCACCCCTCCACTTT. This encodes CASSLRDYSPLHF.

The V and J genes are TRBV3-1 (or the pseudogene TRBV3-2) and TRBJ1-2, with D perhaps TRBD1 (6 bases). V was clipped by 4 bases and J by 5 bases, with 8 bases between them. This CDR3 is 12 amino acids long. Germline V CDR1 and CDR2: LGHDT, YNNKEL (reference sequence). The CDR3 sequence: CASSRRGYGYTF. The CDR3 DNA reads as TGTGCCAGCAGCCGTAGGGGGTATGGCTACACCTTC.

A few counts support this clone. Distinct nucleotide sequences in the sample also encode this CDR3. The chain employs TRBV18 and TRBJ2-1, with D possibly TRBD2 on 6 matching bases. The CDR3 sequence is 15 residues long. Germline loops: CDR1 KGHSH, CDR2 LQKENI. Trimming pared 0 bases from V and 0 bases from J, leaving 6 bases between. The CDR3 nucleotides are TGTGCCAGCTCACCACCGGAGGGCTCCTACAATGAGCAGTTCTTC. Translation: CASSPPEGSYNEQFF.

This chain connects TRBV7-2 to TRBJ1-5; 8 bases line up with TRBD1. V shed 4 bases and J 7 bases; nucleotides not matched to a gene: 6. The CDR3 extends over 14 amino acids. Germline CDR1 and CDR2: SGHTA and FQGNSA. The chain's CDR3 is CASSYGQGRQPQHF. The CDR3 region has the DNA TGTGCCAGCAGCTACGGACAGGGAAGGCAGCCCCAGCATTTT.

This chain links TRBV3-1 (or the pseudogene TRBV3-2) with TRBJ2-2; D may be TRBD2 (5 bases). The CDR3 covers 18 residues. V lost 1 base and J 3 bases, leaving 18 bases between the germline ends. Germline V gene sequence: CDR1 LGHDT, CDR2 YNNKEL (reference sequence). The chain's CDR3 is CASSQVIIRLADTGELFF. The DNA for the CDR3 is TGTGCCAGCAGCCAAGTAATAATACGGCTAGCTGACACCGGGGAGCTGTTTTTT.

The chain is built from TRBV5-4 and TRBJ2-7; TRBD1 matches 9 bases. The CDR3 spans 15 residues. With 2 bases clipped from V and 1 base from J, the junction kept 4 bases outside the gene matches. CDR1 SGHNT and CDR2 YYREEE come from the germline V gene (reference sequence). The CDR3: CASSFGGTGSYEQYF. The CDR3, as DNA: TGTGCCAGCAGCTTTGGAGGGACAGGGTCCTACGAGCAGTACTTC.